Below, 9 T cell receptor beta chains from the same sample are listed, as sequenced in a study of blood T cell repertoires in COVID-19. Sequencing used immunoSEQ multiplex PCR; TCRdb keeps in-frame clones, though not all of them. The data contain tens of thousands of clones, over 60% of them singletons. Sample: peripheral blood. Receptor source: a human donor in a cohort sampled during active COVID-19.

This clone has a handful of counts. The rearrangement joins TRBV6-4 to TRBJ1-1; TRBD1 aligns across 7 bases. The V segment lost 0 bases and the J segment 0 bases; nucleotides outside the gene matches: 10. The CDR3 totals 18 residues. Germline loops: CDR1 MRHNA, CDR2 SNTAGT. The DNA of the CDR3 is TGTGCCAGCAGTGACTCGGTAAGGGGGCGTGAAGTGAACACTGAAGCTTTCTTT. Amino acids: CASSDSVRGREVNTEAFF.

This clone was found once. The chain uses TRBV9 and TRBJ2-5, with 8 bases matching TRBD2. There are 16 residues in the CDR3. Germline CDR1 reads SGDLS; CDR2 reads YYNGEE. Losses at the gene ends were 0 bases for V and 7 bases for J; bases not matched to a gene: 11. Written as DNA, the CDR3 is TGTGCCAGCAGCGTAGCCCCCGGGGGGGCGGAGGGGACCCAGTACTTC. It specifies CASSVAPGGAEGTQYF.

The gene calls are TRBV6-2 or TRBV6-3 and TRBJ2-5, with TRBD2 matching 7 bases. V trimming: 3 bases; J trimming: 1 base; junction bases outside the gene matches: 5. The CDR3 spans 15 residues. Germline CDR1 and CDR2: MNHEY and SVGEGT. Here the CDR3 reads CASSYRGRPQETQYF. The CDR3 coding sequence is TGTGCCAGCAGTTATCGCGGGAGACCCCAAGAGACCCAGTACTTC.

Regarding this clone: Germline and junction disagree at one end, which may indicate a read error. The J gene is TRBJ2-5, the V gene TRBV7-7; TRBD1 agrees at 7 bases. The germline V gene has CDR1 SSHAT and CDR2 FNYEAQ (reference sequence). The CDR3 length is 15 residues. The CDR3 region has the DNA TGTGCTAGCAGGCAAACAGGGGCTCCCACGGAGACCCAGTACTTC. Encoded protein: CASRQTGAPTETQYF.

The table lists this clone with a few counts. The J gene is TRBJ2-7, the V gene TRBV4-2, with no clear D. CDR3 length: 14 residues. Germline V lookup: CDR1 LGHNA, CDR2 YNFKEQ. V lost 5 bases and J 2 bases, leaving 13 bases between the germline ends. CDR3 protein: CASSAHGGPYEQYF. The DNA for the CDR3 is TGTGCCAGCAGCGCTCACGGCGGCCCCTACGAGCAGTACTTC.

This clone was detected only once. The rearrangement uses TRBV10-3 and TRBJ2-7; TRBD1 aligns across 11 bases. The CDR3 spans 14 residues. The V gene's germline CDR1 is ENHRY and CDR2 SYGVKD. V lost 4 bases, J lost 3 bases, and 2 bases stayed unmatched. Written as DNA, the CDR3 is TGTGCCATCAGTGGGGGACAGGGGGGCTACGAGCAGTACTTC. This encodes CAISGGQGGYEQYF.

This chain uses TRBV10-3 with TRBJ1-1; TRBD1 matches at 7 bases. The CDR3 runs to 14 residues. V shed 4 bases, J shed 1 base, and the junction held 3 bases outside the gene matches. Germline CDR1 is ENHRY and CDR2 is SYGVKD. The CDR3 sequence: CAISVQGTNTEAFF. CDR3 in DNA: TGTGCCATCAGTGTACAGGGGACGAACACTGAAGCTTTCTTT.

This chain joins TRBV7-2 and TRBJ2-7; possibly TRBD1 for D (5 bases). The CDR3 has 15 amino acids. V shed 5 bases and J shed 4 bases, with 18 bases lying between them. Germline V lookup: CDR1 SGHTA, CDR2 FQGNSA. CDR3 region: CASSHSPRAVYEQYF. The CDR3 coding sequence is TGTGCCAGCAGCCACTCGCCCAGGGCCGTGTACGAGCAGTACTTC.

This clone has just a few counts. The chain has TRBV6-1 and TRBJ1-1, with a weak D call TRBD1 (6 bases). CDR1 is MNHNS and CDR2 is SASEGT in the germline V gene. The CDR3 loop spans 15 amino acids. V was pared by 2 bases and J by 1 base, with 11 bases between. CDR3 bases: TGTGCCAGCAGTGAAAGAACAGGGAGGAACACTGAAGCTTTCTTT. Translation gives CASSERTGRNTEAFF.